One and the same sample provided the 13 T cell receptor beta chains below, sequenced in a study of blood T cell repertoires in COVID-19 (dated by TCRdb to between 2020 and 2021). Library preparation used the immunoSEQ multiplex PCR assay. TCRdb carries this immuneACCESS record with in-frame sequences only. Its versions omit some clonotypes, under half of them owing to an unresolved V gene in the studies checked, with the rest unexplained. Across this sample there are over 200,000 clones, with less than 90% seen only once. In total, the top ten clones hold approximately 3.8% of the sample. The sequencing sample was made of peripheral blood. The receptors were gathered from a man in his fifties or sixties who had recovered from COVID-19.

This CDR3 is CASSQDGTGRSTIYF. The CDR3 DNA follows: TGTGCCAGCAGCCAAGATGGGACAGGGCGGAGCACCATATATTTT. The chain has TRBV3-1 (or the pseudogene TRBV3-2) and TRBJ1-3; TRBD1 agrees at 9 bases. The germline V gene has CDR1 LGHDT and CDR2 YNNKEL (reference sequence). The CDR3 has 15 residues. Unmatched junction bases numbered 6, after V lost 0 bases and J lost 9 bases.

This chain links TRBV4-1 with TRBJ2-7, with a weak D call TRBD2 (6 bases). The CDR3 loop spans 16 amino acids. Germline loops: CDR1 MGHRA, CDR2 YSYEKL. V lost 3 bases to trimming and J lost 0 bases, with 15 bases between them. CDR3 sequence: CASSQSGGRFSYEQYF. For the CDR3, the DNA is TGCGCCAGCAGCCAGAGCGGAGGGAGGTTCTCCTACGAGCAGTACTTC.

The chain carries TRBV5-5 and TRBJ2-3, with a tentative D call TRBD1 (5 bases). V was cut by 3 bases and J by 2 bases, with 16 bases left in between. The CDR3 spans 16 residues. Germline values: CDR1 SGHKS, CDR2 YYEKEE (reference sequence). The CDR3 nucleotides read TGTGCCAGCAGCTCGGGTAGGGGATGGGACACAGATACGCAGTATTTT. Protein sequence: CASSSGRGWDTDTQYF. The full variable domain, its missing parts supplied by reference TRBV5-5 and TRBJ2-3, is DAGVTQSPTHLIKTRGQQVTLRCSPISGHKSVSWYQQVLGQGPQFIFQYYEKEERGRGNFPDRFSARQFPNYSSELNVNALLLGDSALYLCASSSGRGWDTDTQYFGPGTRLTVL.

The V gene is TRBV6-5, the J gene TRBJ1-4; maybe TRBD1 (6 bases). V gave up 4 bases and J gave up 8 bases, with 14 bases separating them. The CDR3 contains 14 residues. The germline CDR1 and CDR2 sequences are MNHEY and SVGAGI. CDR3 amino acids: CASSLTGGEEKLFF. DNA for the CDR3: TGTGCCAGCAGTTTAACGGGGGGCGAGGAAAAACTGTTTTTT.

The chain couples TRBV6-1 to TRBJ1-4; 7 nucleotides line up with TRBD1. Germline assignment: CDR1 MNHNS and CDR2 SASEGT. V trimming: 2 bases; J trimming: 8 bases; junction bases outside the gene matches: 5. The CDR3 runs to 14 residues. In DNA, the CDR3 is TGTGCCAGCAGTGAACAACAGGGGTGGGAAAAACTGTTTTTT. As protein: CASSEQQGWEKLFF.

This sequence joins TRBV24-1 and TRBJ2-1; tentatively, D is TRBD1 (6 bases). The V gene lost 4 bases and the J gene lost 6 bases, with 12 bases spanning the gap. Per the germline V gene, CDR1 is KGHDR and CDR2 is SFDVKD. The CDR3 consists of 14 residues. The CDR3 nucleotides read TGTGCCACCAGTGACCAAGGACAGCTCAATGAGCAGTTCTTC. Translation gives CATSDQGQLNEQFF.

This clone appeared once. This chain links TRBV7-2 with TRBJ2-1; possibly TRBD2 for D (5 bases). The germline gives CDR1 SGHTA, CDR2 FQGNSA. V lost 3 bases and J lost 9, with 15 bases in between. The CDR3 is made up of 14 amino acids. The CDR3 DNA sequence: TGTGCCAGCAGCTTGCCTAGCTGGGCGGGTGAGCAGTTCTTC. It is translated as CASSLPSWAGEQFF.

The CDR3 reads CALGRGNTEAFF. The CDR3 DNA sequence: TGTGCCCTCGGGAGGGGGAACACTGAAGCTTTCTTT. The rearrangement links TRBV30 to TRBJ1-1; D may be TRBD1 (5 bases). The CDR3 has 12 residues. The germline gives CDR1 GTSNPN, CDR2 SVGIG (reference sequence). The V end lost 8 bases, the J end lost 1 base, and 11 bases lay between the germline ends.

The rearrangement uses TRBV6-4 and TRBJ1-3; D is undetermined. V lost 2 bases, J lost 0 bases, and 14 bases lay in between. The CDR3 covers 17 residues. CDR1 and CDR2 (germline): MRHNA, SNTAGT. CDR3 in amino acids: CASSDGIQTYSGNTIYF. The CDR3, as DNA: TGTGCCAGCAGTGACGGTATACAGACCTACTCTGGAAACACCATATATTTT.

The chain recombines TRBV27 with TRBJ1-6; tentative D call: TRBD1 (5 bases). The CDR3 loop spans 17 amino acids. Trimming removed 6 bases from V and 10 bases from J, with 25 bases in between. Germline CDR1 is MNHEY and CDR2 is SMNVEV (reference sequence). In DNA form, the CDR3 reads TGTGCCAGCAGCCTAGAAGGACGGGCTGCGGGGCCATCACCCCTCCACTTT. Its protein is CASSLEGRAAGPSPLHF.

J is TRBJ2-1 and V is TRBV11-3; 8 positions agree with TRBD1. CDR1 is SGHNT and CDR2 is YENEEA in the germline V gene. The CDR3 loop spans 16 amino acids. Losses at the gene ends were 2 bases for V and 1 base for J; bases not matched to a gene: 4. The DNA of the CDR3 is TGTGCCAGCAGCTTACGAACAGGGGGGTCCTACAATGAGCAGTTCTTC. This encodes CASSLRTGGSYNEQFF.

CDR3 bases: TGTGCCAGCTCACAACAGGGCGTCGGGGCCTACGAGCAGTACTTC. Its translation: CASSQQGVGAYEQYF. The J gene is TRBJ2-7, the V gene TRBV18, with D possibly matching TRBD1 (6 bases). The CDR3 runs 15 residues. V dropped 4 bases and J dropped 2 bases, with 15 bases sitting between them. The germline gives CDR1 KGHSH, CDR2 LQKENI.

The chain joins TRBV7-9 to TRBJ1-5; 7 positions agree with TRBD1. J was trimmed by 3 bases and V by 5 bases; bases with no gene match: 4. Germline lookup yields CDR1 SEHNR and CDR2 FQNEAQ (reference sequence). The CDR3 consists of 14 residues. CDR3 DNA sequence: TGTGCCAGCAGCCTACAGGGGTACAATCAGCCCCAGCATTTT. Its protein product is CASSLQGYNQPQHF.